One sample yielded the 26 T cell receptor beta chains listed below, sequenced in a study of identical twins. TCRdb re-analysed the 5' RACE reads in MiXCR, keeping a single row per CDR3 protein. The sample holds around 140,000 distinct CDR3 sequences, approximately 3.5% seen once. Material for sequencing was memory T cells sorted from blood. The source of these receptors is a young man in good health.

In this sample, this clonotype turned up many times. The genes are TRBV5-1 and TRBJ2-2, with unresolved D. CDR3 length: 14 residues. Between the trimmed V and J ends, which lost 0 bases and 1 base, there was a span of 4 bases. The germline V gene has CDR1 SGHRS and CDR2 YFSETQ. CDR3 loop: CASSLVVNTGELFF. The CDR3 region has the DNA TGCGCCAGCAGCTTGGTGGTGAACACCGGGGAGCTGTTTTTT.

Many counts were recorded for this clonotype. The chain joins TRBV24-1 to TRBJ2-1; TRBD1 aligns across 7 bases. This CDR3 has 15 amino acids. J gave up 4 bases and V 6 bases, and 8 bases lay outside the gene matches. Germline V CDR1 and CDR2: KGHDR, SFDVKD. The CDR3 region has the DNA TGTGCCACCAGTTCCCCCAGGACAGGTTACAATGAGCAGTTCTTC. Translated: CATSSPRTGYNEQFF.

This clonotype was seen at least ten times. In DNA form, the CDR3 reads TGTGCCAGCAGTTACTCGGGCTTCGGAAACACCATATATTTT. Its protein is CASSYSGFGNTIYF. V and J are TRBV6-5 and TRBJ1-3; D is ambiguous. Trimming removed 0 bases at V and 4 bases at J, with 7 bases between. Germline V gene data show CDR1 as MNHEY and CDR2 as SVGAGI. CDR3 length equals 14 residues.

This clonotype appeared many times. This chain uses TRBV24-1 with TRBJ2-5, with unresolved D. The CDR3 has 14 residues. The V end was cut by 9 bases, the J end by 5 bases, with 18 bases between. Per germline, CDR1 KGHDR and CDR2 SFDVKD. This chain's CDR3 is CATLLLRRSETQYF. The CDR3 DNA reads TGTGCCACCTTGCTGCTCCGCAGGAGTGAGACCCAGTACTTC.

This clonotype has at least ten counts. The V call is TRBV7-2, the J call TRBJ2-2; possible D gene TRBD2, 5 bases. The V end lost 2 bases, the J end lost 7 bases, and 8 bases lay between the germline ends. The germline CDR1 and CDR2 sequences are SGHTA and FQGNSA. The CDR3 covers 13 residues. CDR3 in amino acids: CASSLQAGGELFF. The DNA of the CDR3 is TGTGCCAGCAGCTTACAGGCGGGCGGGGAGCTGTTTTTT.

This clonotype was seen repeatedly, ten times or more. CDR3 coding DNA: TGTGCCAGTAGGGAGACAGGGGTCATCAATCAGCCCCAGCATTTT. This encodes CASRETGVINQPQHF. V and J are TRBV19 and TRBJ1-5, with 8 bases fitting TRBD1. Germline V gives CDR1 LNHDA, CDR2 SQIVND (reference sequence). CDR3 length: 15 amino acids. V shed 6 bases and J 3 bases; nucleotides not matched to a gene: 7. Supplemented by reference TRBV19 and TRBJ1-5, the full variable domain reads DGGITQSPKYLFRKEGQNVTLSCEQNLNHDAMYWYRQDPGQGLRLIYYSQIVNDFQKGDIAEGYSVSREKKESFPLTVTSAQKNPTAFYLCASRETGVINQPQHFGDGTRLSIL.

At least ten counts were recorded for this clonotype. This rearrangement joins TRBV11-2 to TRBJ2-2; 8 bases align to TRBD2. This CDR3 is built from 16 residues. V lost 5 bases to trimming and J lost 6 bases; unmatched junction nucleotides: 11. Germline V lookup: CDR1 SGHAT, CDR2 FQNNGV. The CDR3 loop is CASSPGRGGGAGELFF. DNA for the CDR3: TGTGCCAGCAGCCCTGGACGGGGGGGAGGTGCCGGGGAGCTGTTTTTT.

This clonotype came up many times. J is TRBJ2-3 and V is TRBV12-3 or TRBV12-4; TRBD1 is a possible D gene (6 bases). This CDR3 spans 15 amino acids. V was clipped by 6 bases and J by 2 bases, with 15 bases between them. CDR3 DNA: TGTGCCAGCAGACCCACAGGGTACTCCACAGATACGCAGTATTTT. This sequence encodes CASRPTGYSTDTQYF.

This clonotype was counted many times. The V call is TRBV3-1, the J call TRBJ2-1; 10 nucleotides align to TRBD2. This CDR3 region has 16 residues. Per the germline V gene, CDR1 is LGHDT and CDR2 is YNNKEL (reference sequence). V was clipped by 2 bases and J by 3 bases; unmatched bases: 4. CDR3 nucleotides: TGTGCCAGCAGCCAACCCGGACTAGCGGTCTACAATGAGCAGTTCTTC. Encoded protein: CASSQPGLAVYNEQFF.

As to this clonotype: A much larger clone differs by one base, so this may be a read error. The chain uses TRBV15 and TRBJ1-1; D not certain. CDR1 and CDR2 from the germline V gene are LNHNV and YYDKDF (reference sequence). This CDR3 comprises 12 residues. CDR3 sequence (DNA): TGTCCCACCAGCAGTTTGAACACTGAAGCTTTCTTT. It codes for CPTSSLNTEAFF.

A word on this clonotype: This could be a read error, since a much larger clone is one nucleotide away. V gene TRBV6-2 or TRBV6-3 combines with J gene TRBJ2-7; D unclear. Germline V gene data show CDR1 as MNHEY and CDR2 as SVGEGT. This CDR3 comprises 14 residues. Here the CDR3 reads CASGSPMVLYEHYF. CDR3 in DNA: TGTGCCAGCGGGTCTCCAATGGTACTGTACGAGCATTACTTC.

This clonotype was seen repeatedly, ten times or more. This chain uses TRBV5-1 with TRBJ2-5, with 8 bases identical to TRBD2. The ends lost 0 bases at V and 4 bases at J; junction bases unmatched: 5. CDR1 is SGHRS and CDR2 is YFSETQ in the germline V gene. The CDR3 is 15 amino acids. The CDR3 loop reads CASSLGAAGGETQYF. The CDR3 DNA is TGCGCCAGCAGCTTGGGGGCGGCGGGAGGAGAGACCCAGTACTTC.

In its sample, this clonotype was seen many times. The chain links TRBV2 to TRBJ1-4, with D tentatively TRBD1 (6 bases). CDR3 length: 17 residues. V lost 6 bases and J lost 0, with 17 bases in between. The V gene's germline CDR1 is SNHLY and CDR2 FYNNEI. The CDR3 here is CASSESPRTATNEKLFF. CDR3 bases: TGTGCCAGCAGCGAATCCCCTCGGACAGCAACTAATGAAAAACTGTTTTTT.

The table lists this clonotype with many counts. The chain links TRBV18 to TRBJ2-1; 14 bases map to TRBD2. The CDR3 has 15 amino acids. Trimming took 0 bases from V and 8 from J; bases not matched to a gene: 0. Germline CDR1 KGHSH, CDR2 LQKENI. CDR3 in DNA: TGTGCCAGCTCACCACCGGGACTAGCGGGAGATGAGCAGTTCTTC. It encodes CASSPPGLAGDEQFF.

This clonotype has a count of ten or more. The V call is TRBV11-2, the J call TRBJ2-5; D is tentatively TRBD1 or TRBD2 (5 bases each). This CDR3 is 13 amino acids long. Germline values: CDR1 SGHAT, CDR2 FQNNGV. V was cut by 5 bases and J by 5 bases, with 12 bases left in between. The CDR3 DNA reads as TGTGCCAGCAGCCGTTGGGACCGGGAGACCCAGTACTTC. Translating it yields CASSRWDRETQYF. Based on the CDR3 plus reference TRBV11-2 and TRBJ2-5, the full variable domain is EAGVAQSPRYKIIEKRQSVAFWCNPISGHATLYWYQQILGQGPKLLIQFQNNGVVDDSQLPKDRFSAERLKGVDSTLKIQPAKLEDSAVYLCASSRWDRETQYFGPGTRLLVL.

This clonotype was counted at least ten times. The CDR3 region has the DNA TGTGCCAGCAGCCAGTCCTCCGAAAAACTGTTTTTT. The encoded protein is CASSQSSEKLFF. This sequence joins TRBV4-2 and TRBJ1-4, with no clear D. Looked up from germline, CDR1 is LGHNA and CDR2 is YNFKEQ. V was shortened by 3 bases and J by 8 bases, with 7 bases between the two germline ends. The CDR3 runs to 12 residues.

The chain joins TRBV15 to TRBJ2-7; D is unclear. Germline loops: CDR1 LNHNV, CDR2 YYDKDF (reference sequence). Trimming took off 3 bases at V and 2 bases at J, with 8 bases between the two ends. The CDR3 has 13 amino acids. In nucleotides, the CDR3 is TGTGCCACCAGCAGGGATCTAACCTACGAGCAGTACGTC. This codes for CATSRDLTYEQYV.

This clonotype was picked up many times. The rearrangement links TRBV20-1 to TRBJ1-3; D gene uncertain. The germline V and J ends were trimmed by 4 bases and 0 bases, with 10 bases remaining between them. Germline V gives CDR1 DFQATT, CDR2 SNEGSKA (reference sequence). There are 14 residues in the CDR3. CDR3 sequence: CSANRASSGNTIYF. CDR3 DNA sequence: TGCAGTGCTAATAGGGCAAGCTCTGGAAACACCATATATTTT.

Ten or more counts support this clonotype. The rearrangement joins TRBV5-4 to TRBJ1-4, with D possibly TRBD1 on 6 matching bases. The CDR3 contains 14 residues. With 2 bases removed from V and 3 bases from J, the gap between germline ends came to 8 bases. The germline CDR1 and CDR2 sequences are SGHNT and YYREEE (reference sequence). CDR3 loop: CASSFRGPNEKLFF. The CDR3 DNA sequence: TGTGCCAGCAGCTTCAGGGGACCTAATGAAAAACTGTTTTTT.

This clonotype was seen ten or more times. The chain is built from TRBV4-3 and TRBJ1-6; unclear D gene. The ends were cut back, 1 base at V and 7 bases at J, with 8 bases in the middle. The CDR3 is made up of 14 amino acids. Germline-derived CDR1 and CDR2 are LGHNA and YSLEER. The CDR3 region has the DNA TGCGCCAGCAGCCAAGTGGTAGGAAATTCACCCCTCCACTTT. Translating it yields CASSQVVGNSPLHF.

This clonotype was counted ten times or more. The V call is TRBV20-1, the J call TRBJ2-2; D is unresolved. V lost 2 bases, J lost 6 bases, and 4 bases lay in between. The CDR3 spans 11 residues. Germline lookup yields CDR1 DFQATT and CDR2 SNEGSKA (reference sequence). As DNA, the CDR3 is TGCAGTGCTAGACGTCCCGGGGAGCTGTTTTTT. Translation gives CSARRPGELFF.

This clonotype was picked up many times. The chain joins TRBV7-2 to TRBJ2-3, with D perhaps being TRBD1 or TRBD2 (5 bases each). Germline values: CDR1 SGHTA, CDR2 FQGNSA. V lost 0 bases to trimming and J lost 4 bases, with 14 bases between them. The CDR3 runs to 16 residues. CDR3 amino acids: CASSLAGAGQADTQYF. The CDR3 DNA reads as TGTGCCAGCAGCTTAGCCGGGGCAGGGCAGGCAGATACGCAGTATTTT.

Many counts were recorded for this clonotype. The rearrangement uses TRBV2 and TRBJ1-2, with no clear D. This CDR3 region has 12 residues. V lost 4 bases and J lost 8, with 11 bases in between. The germline V gene encodes CDR1 SNHLY and CDR2 FYNNEI. In nucleotides, the CDR3 is TGTGCCAGCAGTGCTGTGGACGGCGGCTACACCTTC. As protein: CASSAVDGGYTF.

In its sample, this clonotype was seen many times. This chain connects TRBV5-4 to TRBJ2-3; D is unresolved. The germline V and J ends were trimmed by 7 bases and 8 bases, with 14 bases remaining between them. Germline loops: CDR1 SGHNT, CDR2 YYREEE (reference sequence). The length of the CDR3 is 12 residues. CDR3 in amino acids: CASVDPMGTQYF. The CDR3 nucleotides read TGTGCCAGCGTGGATCCAATGGGTACGCAGTATTTT. Drawing the rest from reference TRBV5-4 and TRBJ2-3, the complete variable domain is ETGVTQSPTHLIKTRGQQVTLRCSSQSGHNTVSWYQQALGQGPQFIFQYYREEENGRGNFPPRFSGLQFPNYSSELNVNALELDDSALYLCASVDPMGTQYFGPGTRLTVL.

This clonotype has at least ten counts. The chain carries TRBV9 and TRBJ1-4; D may be TRBD1 (5 bases). This CDR3 has 16 residues. The V end was cut by 3 bases, the J end by 7 bases, with 19 bases between. Germline loops: CDR1 SGDLS, CDR2 YYNGEE. As DNA, the CDR3 is TGTGCCAGCAGCGCCCGGCCCGCAGGGATCGGTGAAAAACTGTTTTTT. This codes for CASSARPAGIGEKLFF.

This clonotype showed up many times. The chain has TRBV7-3 and TRBJ1-1; a weak D match, TRBD1 (5 bases). Germline V gives CDR1 SGHTA, CDR2 FQGTGA. The V and J ends lost 2 bases and 0 bases respectively, with 10 bases between them. This CDR3 contains 15 residues. The CDR3 region is CASSLGGTVNTEAFF. For the CDR3, the DNA is TGTGCCAGCAGCTTAGGCGGGACGGTGAACACTGAAGCTTTCTTT.